This TCR beta chain was retrieved from a study of T cells in tuberculosis (dated by TCRdb to about 2018). Broadly, across the study: In the study, CD1B tetramers and high-throughput TCR immunosequencing were combined to characterize T cells specific for the mycobacterial lipid antigen glucose monomycolate (GMM). IGRA-negative adolescents, IGRA-positive adolescents with latent tuberculosis and adults with active tuberculosis, ten per group, were compared in a South African clinical cohort.

At study entry, a tuberculin skin test and the QuantiFERON-TB GOLD In-Tube IGRA were used to screen adolescents for latent tuberculosis infection. Immunosequencing was performed on unsorted cryopreserved PBMC and covered about 100,000 T cells per clinical donor on average. Eleven high schools in the Worcester region of the Western Cape, South Africa, served as enrollment sites for adolescents aged 12 to 18 years. Ten M. tuberculosis-infected and ten uninfected adolescents were selected with matching for age and sex. PBMC from adolescents were isolated by density centrifugation from freshly drawn heparinized blood and were then cryopreserved. TCR libraries were generated with the immunoSEQ multiplex PCR assay, using TCR-beta and/or TCR-alpha/delta assays for each sample. The amplified TCR libraries were sequenced using the Illumina high-throughput platform. In the authors' own workflow: Clustering and dimensionality reduction relied on pairwise TCRdist distances among GMM-specific receptors from T cells that were either sorted ex vivo or expanded in vitro. Each clinical repertoire was assigned a mean NN-distance score, defined as the average TCRdist to the nearest 10% of tetramer-positive reference sequences. GEM TCR motif frequency was calculated as the fraction of unique TCRs that matched known GEM sequences in V/J usage and CDR3 length. Active tuberculosis was classified by linear discriminant analysis with leave-one-out cross-validation, implemented in scikit-learn. This is the immuneACCESS table as TCRdb keeps it, with only in-frame sequences that have V and J called. A part of the clones is gone; compared with another copy, unresolved V genes explain less than half, and the rest is unexplained. The V and J calls and clone size are taken from that table; D and trimming were inferred from the DNA. A total of about 31,000 clones appear in this sample, 97% of them only once. The top ten constitute roughly 5.7% of the sample.

Paper-wide results and their limitations: Shorter CDR3-alpha lengths in active tuberculosis patients partly drove the smaller NN-distances, and the TCR-beta difference was not statistically significant. Which clinical samples got chosen depended on the availability of cryopreserved specimens, and the active tuberculosis cases were adults, whereas the controls were adolescents. Compared with IGRA-negative controls, TCR-alpha repertoires from active tuberculosis had smaller mean NN-distances to GMM-specific TCRs, which suggests that these TCRs underwent clonal expansion. A classifier using the diverse GMM-specific repertoire reached around 85% accuracy (AUROC approximately 0.91), compared with approximately 70% accuracy using GEM motif frequencies.

This clone was seen only once. Its specific antigen is unknown. No much larger clone exists at a distance of one base, and base qualities are not known. Looking up the germline V gene yields CDR1 MGHDK and CDR2 SYGVNS. Trimming takes 3 bases from V and 7 bases from J, and the germline ends sit 13 bases apart. The CDR3 numbers 13 residues from cysteine through phenylalanine. The read is trimmed to its CDR3 DNA, 39 bases read in frame from base 1. The receptor chain draws on TRBV25-1 and TRBJ2-7; the D segment could be TRBD1, given 5 matching bases. The sample consisted of PBMCs. This TCR derives from a donor between 10 and 35 years old with latent tuberculosis or without tuberculosis infection. The CDR3 corresponds to CASSDQTEGEQYF. The bases read TGTGCCAGCAGTGACCAGACAGAAGGAGAGCAGTACTTC.